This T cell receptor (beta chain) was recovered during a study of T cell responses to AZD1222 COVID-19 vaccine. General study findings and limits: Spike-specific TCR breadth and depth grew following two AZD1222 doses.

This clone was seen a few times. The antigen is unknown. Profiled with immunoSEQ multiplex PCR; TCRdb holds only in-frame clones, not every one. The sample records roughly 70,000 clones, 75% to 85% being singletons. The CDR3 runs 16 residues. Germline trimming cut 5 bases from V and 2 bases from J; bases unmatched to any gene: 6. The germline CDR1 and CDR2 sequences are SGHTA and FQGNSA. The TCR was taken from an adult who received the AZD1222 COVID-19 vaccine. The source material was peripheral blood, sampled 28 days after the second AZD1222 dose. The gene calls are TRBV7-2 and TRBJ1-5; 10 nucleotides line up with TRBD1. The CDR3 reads CASSPQGTGGNQPQHF. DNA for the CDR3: TGTGCCAGCAGCCCGCAGGGGACAGGGGGCAATCAGCCCCAGCATTTT.